This T cell receptor beta chain derives from a study of identical twins. The CDR3 spans 14 residues. Germline values: CDR1 DFQATT, CDR2 SNEGSKA (reference sequence). V shed 5 bases, J shed 0 bases, and the junction held 5 bases outside the gene matches. One entry per CDR3 protein results from TCRdb running MiXCR on the 5' RACE reads. The sample includes about 260,000 distinct CDR3 sequences, roughly 7% of them seen just once. These same data were also listed under a study on yellow fever vaccine responses in identical twins.

The chain carries TRBV20-1 and TRBJ2-3; 7 positions agree with TRBD2. This clonotype was sampled from a woman under 30 in good health. Input material: memory (CD45RO+) T cells sorted from blood. The CDR3 spells CSAPRAGSTDTQYF. CDR3 nucleotide sequence: TGCAGTGCTCCCAGAGCGGGGAGCACAGATACGCAGTATTTT.